This T cell receptor (beta chain) comes out of a study of T cells in localized non-small cell lung cancer. The CDR3 extends over 16 amino acids. Germline V gives CDR1 SGHRS, CDR2 YFSETQ. Trimming removed 4 bases from V and 9 bases from J, with 23 bases in between. Profiling relied on immunoSEQ multiplex PCR, and the TCRdb table lists in-frame clones only, not all of them. The data show about 11,000 clones, approximately 31% seen once. This receptor was taken from a man between 40 and 69 years old with stage I lung adenocarcinoma. Sequences were derived from lung tumor tissue, sampled before any cancer treatment. The gene calls are TRBV5-1 and TRBJ2-1, with D perhaps TRBD1 (5 bases). CDR3 in amino acids: CASSLLAPSGFSEQFF. The CDR3 DNA reads as TGCGCCAGCAGCCTCCTTGCCCCCTCAGGGTTCAGTGAGCAGTTCTTC.